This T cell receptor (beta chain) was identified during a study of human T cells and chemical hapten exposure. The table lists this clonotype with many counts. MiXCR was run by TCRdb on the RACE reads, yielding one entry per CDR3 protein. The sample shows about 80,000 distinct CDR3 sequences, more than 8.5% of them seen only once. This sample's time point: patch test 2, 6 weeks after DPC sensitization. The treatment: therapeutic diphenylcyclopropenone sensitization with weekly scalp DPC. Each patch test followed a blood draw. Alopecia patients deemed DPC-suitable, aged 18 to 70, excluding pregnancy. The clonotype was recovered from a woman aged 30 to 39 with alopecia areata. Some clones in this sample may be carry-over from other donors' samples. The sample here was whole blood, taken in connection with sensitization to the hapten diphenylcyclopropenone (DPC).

The CDR3 loop is CASSFFGELFF. The CDR3 DNA reads as TGTGCCAGCAGCTTTTTCGGGGAGCTGTTTTTT. V gene TRBV11-2 combines with J gene TRBJ2-2; D is ambiguous. The CDR3 loop spans 11 amino acids. V was cut by 3 bases and J by 7 bases, with 3 bases left in between. Germline assignment: CDR1 SGHAT and CDR2 FQNNGV.